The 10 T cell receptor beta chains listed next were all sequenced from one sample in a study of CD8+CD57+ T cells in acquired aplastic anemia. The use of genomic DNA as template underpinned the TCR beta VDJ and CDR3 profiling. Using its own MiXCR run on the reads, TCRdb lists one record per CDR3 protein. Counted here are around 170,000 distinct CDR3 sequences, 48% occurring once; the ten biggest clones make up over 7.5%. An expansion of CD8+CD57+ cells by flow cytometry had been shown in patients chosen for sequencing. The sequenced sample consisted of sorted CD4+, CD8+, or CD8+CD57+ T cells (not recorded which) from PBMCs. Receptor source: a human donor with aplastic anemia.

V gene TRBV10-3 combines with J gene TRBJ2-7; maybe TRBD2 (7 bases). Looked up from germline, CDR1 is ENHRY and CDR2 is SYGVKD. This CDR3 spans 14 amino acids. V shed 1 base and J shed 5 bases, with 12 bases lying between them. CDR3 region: CAISEFGGPDEQYF. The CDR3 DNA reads TGTGCCATCAGTGAGTTCGGGGGGCCTGACGAGCAGTACTTC.

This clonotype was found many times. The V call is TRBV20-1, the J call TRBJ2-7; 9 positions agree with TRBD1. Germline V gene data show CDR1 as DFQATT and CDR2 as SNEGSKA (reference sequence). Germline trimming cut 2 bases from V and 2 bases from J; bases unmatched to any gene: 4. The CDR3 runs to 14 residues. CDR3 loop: CSARPRDRAYEQYF. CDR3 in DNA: TGCAGTGCTAGACCCCGGGACAGGGCCTACGAGCAGTACTTC.

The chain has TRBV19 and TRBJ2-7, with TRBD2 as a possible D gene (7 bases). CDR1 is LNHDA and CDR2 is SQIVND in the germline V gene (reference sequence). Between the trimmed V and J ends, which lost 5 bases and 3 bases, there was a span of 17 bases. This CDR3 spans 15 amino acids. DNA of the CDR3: TGTGCCAGTAGTCCATGGGGGGGCCAGGGCTACGAGCAGTACTTC. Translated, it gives CASSPWGGQGYEQYF.

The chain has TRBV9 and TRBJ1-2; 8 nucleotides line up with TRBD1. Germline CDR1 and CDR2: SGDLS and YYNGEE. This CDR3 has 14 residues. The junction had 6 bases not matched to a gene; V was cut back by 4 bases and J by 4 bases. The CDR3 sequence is CASSPRDRIYGYTF. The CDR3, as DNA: TGTGCCAGCAGCCCCCGGGACAGGATCTATGGCTACACCTTC.

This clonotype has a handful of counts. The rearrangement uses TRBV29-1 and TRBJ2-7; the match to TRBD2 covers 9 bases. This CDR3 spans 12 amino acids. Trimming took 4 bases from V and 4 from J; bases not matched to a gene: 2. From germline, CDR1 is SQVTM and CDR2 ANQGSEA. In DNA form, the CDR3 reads TGCAGCGTTGCGAGCGGGAGGTACGAGCAGTACTTC. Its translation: CSVASGRYEQYF.

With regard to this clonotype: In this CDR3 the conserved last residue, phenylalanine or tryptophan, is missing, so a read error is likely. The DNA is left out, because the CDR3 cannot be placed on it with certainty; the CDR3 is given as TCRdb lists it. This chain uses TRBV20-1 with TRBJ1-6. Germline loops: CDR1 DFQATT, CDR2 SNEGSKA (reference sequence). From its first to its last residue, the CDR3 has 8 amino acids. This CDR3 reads CSARDLIG.

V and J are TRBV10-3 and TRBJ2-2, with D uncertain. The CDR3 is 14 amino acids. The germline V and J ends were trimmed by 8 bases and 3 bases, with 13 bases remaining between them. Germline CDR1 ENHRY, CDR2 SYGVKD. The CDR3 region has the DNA TGTGCCATCGTTGGAAGACCCGACACCGGGGAGCTGTTTTTT. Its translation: CAIVGRPDTGELFF.

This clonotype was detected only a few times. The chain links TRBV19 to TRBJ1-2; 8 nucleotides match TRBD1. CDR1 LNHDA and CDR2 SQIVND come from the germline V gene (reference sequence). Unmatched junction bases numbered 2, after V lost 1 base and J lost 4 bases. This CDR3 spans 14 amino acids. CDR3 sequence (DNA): TGTGCCAGTAGTATAGGGGGACAGGTCTATGGCTACACCTTC. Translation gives CASSIGGQVYGYTF. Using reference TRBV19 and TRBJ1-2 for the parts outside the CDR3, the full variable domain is DGGITQSPKYLFRKEGQNVTLSCEQNLNHDAMYWYRQDPGQGLRLIYYSQIVNDFQKGDIAEGYSVSREKKESFPLTVTSAQKNPTAFYLCASSIGGQVYGYTFGSGTRLTVV.

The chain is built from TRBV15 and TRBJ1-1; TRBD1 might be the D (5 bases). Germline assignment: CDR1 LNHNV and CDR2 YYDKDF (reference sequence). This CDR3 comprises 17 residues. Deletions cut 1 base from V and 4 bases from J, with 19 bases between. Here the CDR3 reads CATSRGQYKGTATEAFF. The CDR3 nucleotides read TGTGCCACCAGCAGAGGTCAATACAAGGGGACGGCCACTGAAGCTTTCTTT.

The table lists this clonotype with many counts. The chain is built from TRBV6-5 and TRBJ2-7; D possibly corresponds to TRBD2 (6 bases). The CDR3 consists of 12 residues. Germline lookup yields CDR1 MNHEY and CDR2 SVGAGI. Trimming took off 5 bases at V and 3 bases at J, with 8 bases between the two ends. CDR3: CASSHSGYEQYF. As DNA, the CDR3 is TGTGCCAGCAGTCATAGCGGCTACGAGCAGTACTTC.